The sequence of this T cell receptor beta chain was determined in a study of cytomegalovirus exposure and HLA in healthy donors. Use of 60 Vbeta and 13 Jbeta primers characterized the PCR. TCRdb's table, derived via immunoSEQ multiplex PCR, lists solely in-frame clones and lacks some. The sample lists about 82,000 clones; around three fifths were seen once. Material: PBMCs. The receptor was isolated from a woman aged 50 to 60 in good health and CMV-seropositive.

The CDR3 DNA follows: TGCGCCAGCAAGATCTTCGAGGGTCGGGACACTGAAGCTTTCTTT. Its protein product is CASKIFEGRDTEAFF. The genes are TRBV5-1 and TRBJ1-1, with no clear D. Germline CDR1 and CDR2: SGHRS and YFSETQ. The ends were cut back, 6 bases at V and 3 bases at J, with 18 bases in the middle. This CDR3 has 15 amino acids.